These 4 T cell receptor beta chains originate from one sample sequenced in a study of STAT3 mutations in large granular lymphocyte leukemia. Study results and caveats: At least one immunodominant TCR beta clonotype appeared in every T-cell large granular lymphocyte leukemia patient.

The table came from immunoSEQ multiplex PCR; TCRdb's copy has only in-frame clones and leaves some out. This table holds almost 25,000 clones, about 94% found once. Their antigens remain unidentified. The specimen sequenced was peripheral blood mononuclear cells. The receptor set was obtained from a man aged 35-49 years with T-cell large granular lymphocyte leukemia. Some clones in this sample may be carry-over from other donors' samples.

V is TRBV2 and J is TRBJ1-2; TRBD1 is a possible D gene (5 bases). Germline V gene sequence: CDR1 SNHLY, CDR2 FYNNEI. V lost 3 bases and J 6 bases, leaving 8 bases between the germline ends. The CDR3 runs 12 residues. CDR3 DNA: TGTGCCAGCAGTGAGATGGGGGATGGCTACACCTTC. This gives the protein CASSEMGDGYTF.

J is TRBJ1-2 and V is TRBV7-9, with D unresolved. Trimming shortened V by 5 bases and J by 8 bases, and 24 bases separated the two germline ends. Per germline, CDR1 SEHNR and CDR2 FQNEAQ (reference sequence). The CDR3 length is 16 residues. This CDR3 reads CASSPRREGPIGGYTF. The DNA for the CDR3 is TGTGCCAGCAGCCCGAGGCGGGAAGGGCCTATCGGAGGCTACACCTTC.

J is TRBJ2-1 and V is TRBV4-3, with 7 bases fitting TRBD1. There are 15 residues in the CDR3. V was pared by 2 bases and J by 2 bases, with 3 bases of the junction left unmatched. In germline, CDR1 is LGHNA, CDR2 YSLEER. The CDR3 reads CASSQIQGTYNEQFF. The CDR3 DNA reads as TGCGCCAGCAGCCAAATACAGGGGACCTACAATGAGCAGTTCTTC.

The gene calls are TRBV7-9 and TRBJ2-3; 11 bases are a match to TRBD2. CDR1 and CDR2 from the germline V gene are SEHNR and FQNEAQ (reference sequence). The CDR3 contains 15 residues. The J segment lost 1 base and the V segment lost 6 bases, leaving 3 bases of the junction unmatched. The CDR3 spells CASSIAGGRTDTQYF. For the CDR3, the DNA is TGTGCCAGCAGTATAGCGGGGGGGCGCACAGATACGCAGTATTTT.